The 16 T cell receptor beta chains below were found in one sample sequenced in a study of T-cell reconstitution after alpha-beta-depleted transplantation in children. A library of TCRbeta sequences, prepared with unique molecular identifiers, was generated. From the PCR reads, TCRdb called clonotypes with MiXCR, one entry per CDR3 protein. This table holds approximately 400,000 distinct CDR3 sequences, approximately 10% found once. Sequences were derived from PBMCs from the stem cell graft donor, sampled from the stem cell graft. The receptors originated from a human donor who donated a stem cell graft to a child with acute myeloid leukemia.

The chain joins TRBV25-1 to TRBJ2-1, with 11 bases lining up with TRBD1. The CDR3 runs 13 residues. V gave up 5 bases and J gave up 16 bases; unmatched junction bases: 10. Germline assignment: CDR1 MGHDK and CDR2 SYGVNS. The DNA of the CDR3 is TGTGCCAGCAGTTTCCTGGGGACAGGGGGAATCTTCTTC. Protein sequence: CASSFLGTGGIFF.

This chain uses TRBV7-8 with TRBJ2-2; TRBD1 might be the D (6 bases). The CDR3 consists of 15 residues. CDR1 SGHVS and CDR2 FQNEAQ come from the germline V gene. Trimming removed 1 base from V and 6 bases from J, with 12 bases in between. Written as DNA, the CDR3 is TGTGCCAGCAGCTTAGAAATCTCAGGGGCCGGGGAGCTGTTTTTT. This gives the protein CASSLEISGAGELFF.

This chain uses TRBV20-1 with TRBJ2-6, with TRBD2 as a possible D gene (6 bases). The ends were cut back, 6 bases at V and 4 bases at J, with 16 bases in the middle. This CDR3 has 15 residues. Germline V gene sequence: CDR1 DFQATT, CDR2 SNEGSKA (reference sequence). The CDR3 region is CSAVGGVYGANVLTF. For the CDR3, the DNA is TGCAGTGCCGTTGGAGGGGTGTACGGGGCCAACGTCCTGACTTTC.

The chain combines TRBV6-1 with TRBJ2-2; 7 bases fit TRBD2. The CDR3 covers 14 residues. Trimming at V came to 5 bases and at J to 8 bases, leaving 8 bases not matched to a gene. Looked up from germline, CDR1 is MNHNS and CDR2 is SASEGT. The chain's CDR3 is CASSPPGGWGELFF. CDR3 DNA sequence: TGTGCCAGCAGTCCCCCCGGGGGGTGGGGGGAGCTGTTTTTT.

This clonotype was observed many times. The V call is TRBV29-1, the J call TRBJ1-2, with TRBD1 matching over 12 bases. With 7 bases clipped from V and 4 bases from J, the junction kept 7 bases outside the gene matches. The CDR3 is made up of 14 amino acids. Germline CDR1 and CDR2: SQVTM and ANQGSEA. This chain's CDR3 is CSAGGTGGAYGYTF. The CDR3 coding sequence is TGCAGCGCTGGTGGGACAGGGGGCGCCTATGGCTACACCTTC.

This clonotype was observed a few times. This sequence joins TRBV6-1 and TRBJ1-6; TRBD1 aligns across 8 bases. V shed 9 bases, J shed 6 bases, and the junction held 10 bases outside the gene matches. The CDR3 length is 15 residues. Germline CDR1 is MNHNS and CDR2 is SASEGT. The CDR3 DNA reads TGTGCCAGTAGCCGGCGCAGGGGGCGTAATTCACCCCTCCACTTT. Encoded protein: CASSRRRGRNSPLHF.

This clonotype was seen at least ten times. CDR3 in DNA: TGCAGTGCTAGGGGGGACAATGAGCAGTTCTTC. Its translation: CSARGDNEQFF. The chain couples TRBV20-1 to TRBJ2-1, with D possibly being TRBD1 or TRBD2 (5 bases each). The germline V gene encodes CDR1 DFQATT and CDR2 SNEGSKA (reference sequence). This CDR3 contains 11 residues. V was clipped by 3 bases and J by 5 bases, with 5 bases between them.

This clonotype was recorded at least ten times. V gene TRBV7-2 combines with J gene TRBJ2-7; D gene unclear. V gave up 3 bases and J gave up 3 bases, with 3 bases separating them. The CDR3 sequence is 11 residues long. The germline V gene encodes CDR1 SGHTA and CDR2 FQGNSA. The CDR3 nucleotides are TGTGCCAGCAGCTTGTACTACGAGCAGTACTTC. It specifies CASSLYYEQYF.

This clonotype was picked up a small number of times. V is TRBV5-1 and J is TRBJ2-5, with 7 nucleotides matching TRBD1. Germline V gene lookup returns CDR1 SGHRS and CDR2 YFSETQ. Trimming at V came to 4 bases and at J to 5 bases, leaving 11 bases not matched to a gene. The CDR3 sequence is 15 residues long. CDR3 amino acids: CASSPTGAGKETQYF. The CDR3 DNA reads TGCGCCAGCAGCCCTACAGGGGCCGGAAAGGAGACCCAGTACTTC.

This chain joins TRBV5-6 and TRBJ2-1, with D uncertain. The CDR3 contains 11 residues. Per germline, CDR1 SGHDT and CDR2 YYEEEE. The V end lost 9 bases, the J end lost 7 bases, and 11 bases lay between the germline ends. Written as DNA, the CDR3 is TGTGCCACCACGTCTGGGAATGAGCAGTTCTTC. It yields the protein CATTSGNEQFF.

The chain employs TRBV7-9 and TRBJ2-5; 10 bases are a match to TRBD2. The CDR3 has 15 residues. The ends lost 5 bases at V and 5 bases at J; junction bases unmatched: 8. Germline-derived CDR1 and CDR2 are SEHNR and FQNEAQ (reference sequence). CDR3 DNA sequence: TGTGCCAGCAGCGCCGCTAGCGGGAGAGACGAGACCCAGTACTTC. It codes for CASSAASGRDETQYF.

V gene TRBV10-3 combines with J gene TRBJ2-2; weak D call: TRBD1 (6 bases). Germline V CDR1 and CDR2: ENHRY, SYGVKD. There are 13 residues in the CDR3. Trimming took 11 bases from V and 5 from J, leaving 15 bases between them. The CDR3 DNA sequence: TGTGCCCTAGCAGAACAGGGTACCGGGGAGCTGTTTTTT. This gives the protein CALAEQGTGELFF.

The chain couples TRBV12-3 or TRBV12-4 to TRBJ1-2, with 7 positions matching TRBD1. The CDR3 sequence is 12 residues long. V gave up 8 bases and J gave up 1 base; unmatched junction bases: 1. As DNA, the CDR3 is TGTGCCAGCCGGGACAGTAACTATGGCTACACCTTC. Translated, it gives CASRDSNYGYTF.

Many counts were recorded for this clonotype. This chain connects TRBV29-1 to TRBJ1-2; the D gene is possibly TRBD1 (5 bases). Trimming took off 2 bases at V and 2 bases at J, with 9 bases between the two ends. CDR3 length equals 13 residues. Germline values: CDR1 SQVTM, CDR2 ANQGSEA. The CDR3 protein is CSVESGDNYGYTF. Here the CDR3 DNA reads TGCAGCGTTGAATCCGGGGACAACTATGGCTACACCTTC.

This clonotype was counted a few times. The chain employs TRBV5-1 and TRBJ2-3; TRBD2 aligns across 11 bases. Unmatched junction bases numbered 4, after V lost 4 bases and J lost 3 bases. The CDR3 runs 15 residues. Per germline, CDR1 SGHRS and CDR2 YFSETQ. Here the CDR3 DNA reads TGCGCCAGCAGCGAAATAGCGGGAGGGACAGATACGCAGTATTTT. It is translated as CASSEIAGGTDTQYF.

This clonotype was detected only a few times. The chain couples TRBV7-9 to TRBJ2-7; TRBD1 agrees at 7 bases. The germline V gene encodes CDR1 SEHNR and CDR2 FQNEAQ (reference sequence). The CDR3 totals 12 residues. V lost 6 bases and J lost 6; bases outside the gene matches: 5. CDR3 sequence (DNA): TGTGCCAGCAGGGGGACAGACCTCGAGCAGTACTTC. Protein: CASRGTDLEQYF. Full variable domain (rest looked up from reference TRBV7-9 and TRBJ2-7): DTGVSQNPRHKITKRGQNVTFRCDPISEHNRLYWYRQTLGQGPEFLTYFQNEAQLEKSRLLSDRFSAERPKGSFSTLEIQRTEQGDSAMYLCASRGTDLEQYFGPGTRLTVT.